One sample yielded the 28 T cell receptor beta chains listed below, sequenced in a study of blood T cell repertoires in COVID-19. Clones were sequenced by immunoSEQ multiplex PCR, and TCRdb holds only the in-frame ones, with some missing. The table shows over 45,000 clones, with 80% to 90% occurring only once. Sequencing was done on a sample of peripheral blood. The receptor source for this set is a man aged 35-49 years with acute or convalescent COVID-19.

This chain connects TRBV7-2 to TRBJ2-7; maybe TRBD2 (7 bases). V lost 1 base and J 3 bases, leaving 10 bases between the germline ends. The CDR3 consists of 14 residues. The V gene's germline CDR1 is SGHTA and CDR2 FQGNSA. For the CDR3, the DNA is TGTGCCAGCAGCTTAGGGGGGGGCGGCTACGAGCAGTACTTC. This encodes CASSLGGGGYEQYF.

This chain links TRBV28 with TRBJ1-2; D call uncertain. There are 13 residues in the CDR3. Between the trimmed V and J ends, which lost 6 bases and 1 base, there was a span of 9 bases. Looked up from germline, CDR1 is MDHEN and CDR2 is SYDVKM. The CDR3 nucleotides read TGTGCCAGCAGCCCTCGGGTTAACTATGGCTACACCTTC. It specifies CASSPRVNYGYTF.

CDR3 residues: CASRRQQGGSNEQYF. In DNA, the CDR3 is TGTGCCAGCAGGCGGCAGCAAGGGGGCTCTAACGAGCAGTACTTC. V usage is TRBV6-5 and J usage is TRBJ2-7, with 7 bases that match TRBD1. CDR3 length: 15 residues. Looked up from germline, CDR1 is MNHEY and CDR2 is SVGAGI. V lost 6 bases, J lost 5 bases, and 13 bases stayed unmatched.

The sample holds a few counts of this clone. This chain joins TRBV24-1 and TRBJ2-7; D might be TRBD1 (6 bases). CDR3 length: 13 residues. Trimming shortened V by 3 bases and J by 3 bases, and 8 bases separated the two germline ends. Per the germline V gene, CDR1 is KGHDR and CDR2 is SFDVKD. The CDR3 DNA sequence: TGTGCCACCAGTGATCCGACAGGCTACGAGCAGTACTTC. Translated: CATSDPTGYEQYF.

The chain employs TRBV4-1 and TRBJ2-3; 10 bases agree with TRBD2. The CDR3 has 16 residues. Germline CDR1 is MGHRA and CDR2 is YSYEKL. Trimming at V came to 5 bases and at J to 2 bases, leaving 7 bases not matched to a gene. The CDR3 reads CASSKASGGNTDTQYF. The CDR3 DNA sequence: TGCGCCAGCAGCAAGGCTAGCGGGGGAAACACAGATACGCAGTATTTT.

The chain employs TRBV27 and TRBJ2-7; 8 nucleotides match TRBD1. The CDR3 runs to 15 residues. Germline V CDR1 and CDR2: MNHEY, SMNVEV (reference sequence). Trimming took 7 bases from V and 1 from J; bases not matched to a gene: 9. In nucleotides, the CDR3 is TGTGCCAGCACCGGACACCGGACAGGGTCCTACGAGCAGTACTTC. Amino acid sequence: CASTGHRTGSYEQYF.

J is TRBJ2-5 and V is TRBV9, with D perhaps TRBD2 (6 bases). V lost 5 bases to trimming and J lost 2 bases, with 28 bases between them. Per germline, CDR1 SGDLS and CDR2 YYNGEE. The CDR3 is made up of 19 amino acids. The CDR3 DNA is TGTGCCAGCAGTACTGGAGGGAACGTACCAAGGACCGATCAAGAGACCCAGTACTTC. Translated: CASSTGGNVPRTDQETQYF. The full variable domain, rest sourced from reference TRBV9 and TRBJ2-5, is DSGVTQTPKHLITATGQRVTLRCSPRSGDLSVYWYQQSLDQGLQFLIQYYNGEERAKGNILERFSAQQFPDLHSELNLSSLELGDSALYFCASSTGGNVPRTDQETQYFGPGTRLLVL.

CDR3 region: CASSPGDSRLGELFF. DNA of the CDR3: TGTGCCAGCTCACCAGGGGACAGCCGGTTGGGAGAGCTGTTTTTT. The rearrangement joins TRBV18 to TRBJ2-2; the match to TRBD1 covers 7 bases. Germline V gene data show CDR1 as KGHSH and CDR2 as LQKENI. The CDR3 sequence is 15 residues long. V lost 2 bases and J lost 11; bases outside the gene matches: 11.

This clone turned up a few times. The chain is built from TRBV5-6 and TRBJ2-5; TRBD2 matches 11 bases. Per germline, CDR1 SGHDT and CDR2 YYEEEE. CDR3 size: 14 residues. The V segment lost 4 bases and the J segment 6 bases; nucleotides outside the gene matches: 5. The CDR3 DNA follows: TGTGCCAGCAGCCCTTTGACTAGCGGGAAGACCCAGTACTTC. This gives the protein CASSPLTSGKTQYF.

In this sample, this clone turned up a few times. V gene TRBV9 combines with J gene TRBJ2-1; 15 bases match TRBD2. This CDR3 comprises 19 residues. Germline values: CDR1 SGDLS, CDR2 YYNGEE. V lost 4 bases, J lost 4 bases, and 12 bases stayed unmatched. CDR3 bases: TGTGCCAGCAGCTTCGGACTAGCGGGGGGGTTTACCACTTACAATGAGCAGTTCTTC. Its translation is CASSFGLAGGFTTYNEQFF.

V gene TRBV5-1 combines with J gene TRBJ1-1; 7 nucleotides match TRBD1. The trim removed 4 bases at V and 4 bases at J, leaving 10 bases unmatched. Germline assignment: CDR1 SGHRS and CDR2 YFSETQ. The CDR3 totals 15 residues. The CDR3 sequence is CASSPTPGGGTEAFF. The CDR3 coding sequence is TGCGCCAGCAGCCCAACCCCAGGGGGTGGCACTGAAGCTTTCTTT.

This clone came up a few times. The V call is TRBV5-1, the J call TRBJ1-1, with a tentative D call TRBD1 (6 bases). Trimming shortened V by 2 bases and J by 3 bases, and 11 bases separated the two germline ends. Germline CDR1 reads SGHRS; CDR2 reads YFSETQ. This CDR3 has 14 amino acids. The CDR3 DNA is TGCGCCAGCAGCTTTACAGGGTGGGACACTGAAGCTTTCTTT. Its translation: CASSFTGWDTEAFF.

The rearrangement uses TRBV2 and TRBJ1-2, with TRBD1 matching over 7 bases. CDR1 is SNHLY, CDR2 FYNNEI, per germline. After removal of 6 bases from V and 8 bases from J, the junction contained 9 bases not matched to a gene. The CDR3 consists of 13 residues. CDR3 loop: CASRVDRVSGYTF. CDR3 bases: TGTGCCAGCAGAGTTGACAGGGTCTCCGGCTACACCTTC.

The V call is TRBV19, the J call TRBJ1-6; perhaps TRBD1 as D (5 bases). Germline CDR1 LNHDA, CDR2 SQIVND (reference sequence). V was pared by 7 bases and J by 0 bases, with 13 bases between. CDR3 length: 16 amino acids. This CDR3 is CASMETGRSYNSPLHF. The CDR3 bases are TGTGCCAGTATGGAAACAGGCCGCTCCTATAATTCACCCCTCCACTTT.

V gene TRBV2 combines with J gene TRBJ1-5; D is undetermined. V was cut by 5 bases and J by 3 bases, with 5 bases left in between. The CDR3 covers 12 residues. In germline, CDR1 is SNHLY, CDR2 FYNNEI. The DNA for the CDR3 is TGTGCCAGCAGTCAGAACAATCAGCCCCAGCATTTT. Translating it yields CASSQNNQPQHF.

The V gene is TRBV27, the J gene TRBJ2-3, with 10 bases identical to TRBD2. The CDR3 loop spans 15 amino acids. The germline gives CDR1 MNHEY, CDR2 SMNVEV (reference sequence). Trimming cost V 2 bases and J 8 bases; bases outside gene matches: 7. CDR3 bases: TGTGCCAGCAGTTTACTAGCGGGGGAGGGGGGTACGCAGTATTTT. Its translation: CASSLLAGEGGTQYF.

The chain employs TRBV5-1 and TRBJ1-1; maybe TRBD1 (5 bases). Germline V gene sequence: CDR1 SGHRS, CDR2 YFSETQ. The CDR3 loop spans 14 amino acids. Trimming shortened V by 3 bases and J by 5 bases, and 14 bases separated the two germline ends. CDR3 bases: TGCGCCAGCAGCTCCAAATCAGGGTCGACTGAAGCTTTCTTT. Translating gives CASSSKSGSTEAFF.

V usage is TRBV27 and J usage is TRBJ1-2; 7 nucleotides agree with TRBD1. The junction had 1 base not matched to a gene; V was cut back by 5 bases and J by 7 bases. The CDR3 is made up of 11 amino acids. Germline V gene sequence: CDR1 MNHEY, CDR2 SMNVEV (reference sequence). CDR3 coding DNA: TGTGCCAGCAGTGGGGACAGTGGCTACACCTTC. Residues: CASSGDSGYTF.

The CDR3 DNA sequence: TGTGCCAGCAGTGAGCGGGGGGCCCCTTGGGGTGAGCAGTTCTTC. This gives the protein CASSERGAPWGEQFF. This chain connects TRBV6-4 to TRBJ2-1; 8 nucleotides line up with TRBD2. Per germline, CDR1 MRHNA and CDR2 SNTAGT. The CDR3 is 15 amino acids. Germline trimming cut 3 bases from V and 9 bases from J; bases unmatched to any gene: 10.

The CDR3 is CASSGGSNTF. The CDR3, as DNA: TGTGCCAGCAGTGGTGGTAGCAACACCTTC. V and J are TRBV2 and TRBJ1-2; D gene unclear. The CDR3 sequence is 10 residues long. Trimming took 4 bases from V and 12 from J, leaving 9 bases between them. Germline CDR1 reads SNHLY; CDR2 reads FYNNEI.

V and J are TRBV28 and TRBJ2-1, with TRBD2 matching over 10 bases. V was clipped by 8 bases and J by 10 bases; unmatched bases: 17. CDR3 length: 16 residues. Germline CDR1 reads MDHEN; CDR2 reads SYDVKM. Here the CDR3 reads CASRERGQRGGEEQFF. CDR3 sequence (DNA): TGTGCCAGCCGTGAGAGGGGCCAGCGGGGGGGCGAGGAGCAGTTCTTC.

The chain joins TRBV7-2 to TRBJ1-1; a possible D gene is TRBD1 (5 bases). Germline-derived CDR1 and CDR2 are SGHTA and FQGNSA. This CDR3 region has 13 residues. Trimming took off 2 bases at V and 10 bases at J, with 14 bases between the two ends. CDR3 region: CASSLIRWGGAFF. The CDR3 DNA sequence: TGTGCCAGCAGCTTAATTCGGTGGGGGGGAGCTTTCTTT.

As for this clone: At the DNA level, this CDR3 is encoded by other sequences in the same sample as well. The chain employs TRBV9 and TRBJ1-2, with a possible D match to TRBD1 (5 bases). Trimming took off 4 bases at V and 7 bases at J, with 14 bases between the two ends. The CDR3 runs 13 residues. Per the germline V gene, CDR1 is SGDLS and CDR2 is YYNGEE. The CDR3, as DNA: TGTGCCAGCAGCCCGGGACTGTTGGGTGGCTACACCTTC. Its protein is CASSPGLLGGYTF.

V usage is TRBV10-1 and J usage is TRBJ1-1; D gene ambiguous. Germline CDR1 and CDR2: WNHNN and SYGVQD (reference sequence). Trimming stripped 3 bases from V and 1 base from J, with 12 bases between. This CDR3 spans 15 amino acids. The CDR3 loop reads CASSEGSRGNTEAFF. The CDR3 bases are TGCGCCAGCAGTGAAGGCTCGAGAGGGAACACTGAAGCTTTCTTT.

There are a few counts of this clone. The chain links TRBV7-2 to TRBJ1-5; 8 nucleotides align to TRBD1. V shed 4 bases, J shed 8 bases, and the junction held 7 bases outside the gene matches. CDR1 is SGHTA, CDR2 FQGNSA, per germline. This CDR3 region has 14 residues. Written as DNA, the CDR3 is TGTGCCAGCAGCTCCAGGGGGCGAGAGGAGCCCCAGCATTTT. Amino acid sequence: CASSSRGREEPQHF.

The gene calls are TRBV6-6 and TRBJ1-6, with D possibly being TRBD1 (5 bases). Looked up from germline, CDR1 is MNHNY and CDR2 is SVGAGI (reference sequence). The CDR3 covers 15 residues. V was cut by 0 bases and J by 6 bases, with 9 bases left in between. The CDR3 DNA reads TGTGCCAGCAGTTACTCGAGACAGTCTAATTCACCCCTCCACTTT. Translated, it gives CASSYSRQSNSPLHF.

The CDR3 loop reads CASSGGTGGYEQYF. The CDR3 DNA follows: TGTGCCAGCAGCGGGGGGACAGGGGGCTACGAGCAGTACTTC. V and J are TRBV7-8 and TRBJ2-7; 11 nucleotides agree with TRBD1. V dropped 5 bases and J dropped 3; count of bases not matched to a gene: 3. Germline CDR1 is SGHVS and CDR2 is FQNEAQ. This CDR3 spans 14 amino acids.

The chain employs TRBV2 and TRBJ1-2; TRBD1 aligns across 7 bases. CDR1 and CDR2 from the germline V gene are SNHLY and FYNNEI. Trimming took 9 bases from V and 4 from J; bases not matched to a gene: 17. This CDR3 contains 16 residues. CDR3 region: CASTLVRQGVLYGYTF. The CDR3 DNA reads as TGTGCCAGTACGTTGGTGAGACAGGGAGTACTCTATGGCTACACCTTC.